This T cell receptor (beta chain) was sequenced in a study of T cell responses to AZD1222 COVID-19 vaccine. For the study at large: Timing groups of about 4 and about 12 weeks for second doses were pooled.

Data came from immunoSEQ multiplex PCR; TCRdb stores just in-frame clones and leaves some out. The sample carries some 47,000 clones, 83% recorded once. This clone turned up a few times. This CDR3 is 14 amino acids long. Germline CDR1 MNHEY, CDR2 SVGAGI. V was trimmed by 5 bases and J by 1 base, leaving 12 bases between them. The genes are TRBV6-5 and TRBJ2-7; D possibly corresponds to TRBD2 (6 bases). The source was peripheral blood, collected on day 0 of AZD1222 vaccination. The sequence came from an adult in good health. The CDR3 DNA reads TGTGCCAGCAGTCCCCGTGGGGGGTCCTACGAGCAGTACTTC. Amino acids: CASSPRGGSYEQYF.